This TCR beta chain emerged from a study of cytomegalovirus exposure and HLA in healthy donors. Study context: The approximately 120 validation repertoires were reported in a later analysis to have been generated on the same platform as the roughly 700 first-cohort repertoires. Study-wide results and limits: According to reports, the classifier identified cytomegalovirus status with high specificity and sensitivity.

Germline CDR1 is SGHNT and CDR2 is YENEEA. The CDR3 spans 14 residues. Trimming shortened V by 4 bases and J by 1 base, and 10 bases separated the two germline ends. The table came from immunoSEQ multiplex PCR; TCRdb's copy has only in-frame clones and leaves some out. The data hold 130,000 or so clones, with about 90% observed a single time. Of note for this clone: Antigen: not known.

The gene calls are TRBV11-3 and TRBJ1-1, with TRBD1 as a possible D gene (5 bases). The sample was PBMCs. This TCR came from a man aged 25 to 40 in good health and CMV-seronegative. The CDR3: CASSSGQGNTEAFF. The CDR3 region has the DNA TGTGCCAGCAGCTCCGGGCAGGGGAACACTGAAGCTTTCTTT. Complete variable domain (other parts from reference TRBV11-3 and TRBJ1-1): EAGVVQSPRYKIIEKKQPVAFWCNPISGHNTLYWYLQNLGQGPELLIRYENEEAVDDSQLPKDRFSAERLKGVDSTLKIQPAELGDSAVYLCASSSGQGNTEAFFGQGTRLTVV.